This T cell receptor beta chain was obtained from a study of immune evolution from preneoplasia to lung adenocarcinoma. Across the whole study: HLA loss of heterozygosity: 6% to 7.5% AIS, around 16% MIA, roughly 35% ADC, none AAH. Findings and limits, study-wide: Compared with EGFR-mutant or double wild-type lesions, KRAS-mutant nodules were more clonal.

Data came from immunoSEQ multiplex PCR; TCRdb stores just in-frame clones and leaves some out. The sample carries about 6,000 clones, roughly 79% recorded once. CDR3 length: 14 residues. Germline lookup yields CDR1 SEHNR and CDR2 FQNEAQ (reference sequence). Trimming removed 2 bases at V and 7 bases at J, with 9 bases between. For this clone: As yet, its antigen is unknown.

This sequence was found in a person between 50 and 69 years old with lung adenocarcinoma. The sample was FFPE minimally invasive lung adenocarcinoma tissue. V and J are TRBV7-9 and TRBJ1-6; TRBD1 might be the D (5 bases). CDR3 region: CASSLQGGNSPLHF. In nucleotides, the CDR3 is TGTGCCAGCAGCTTACAGGGTGGGAATTCACCCCTCCACTTT. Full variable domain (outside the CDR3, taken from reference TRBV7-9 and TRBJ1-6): DTGVSQNPRHKITKRGQNVTFRCDPISEHNRLYWYRQTLGQGPEFLTYFQNEAQLEKSRLLSDRFSAERPKGSFSTLEIQRTEQGDSAMYLCASSLQGGNSPLHFGNGTRLTVT.